Here is one T cell receptor beta chain with its context. PCR was run on genomic DNA. Amplification of the beta chain CDR3 used 30 forward and 13 reverse multiplex primers. TCRdb redid the calling of the multiplex PCR reads with MiXCR, one entry per CDR3 protein. The data show about 270,000 distinct CDR3 sequences, with 45% to 60% seen just once and roughly 13% held by the top ten. These data originate in a study of type 1 and type 2 diabetes patients. Trimming took off 0 bases at V and 1 base at J, with 10 bases between the two ends. The length of the CDR3 is 15 residues. The germline CDR1 and CDR2 sequences are KGHSH and LQKENI.

This TCR was sampled from a man aged 18 to 35 with type 2 diabetes. The genes are TRBV18 and TRBJ2-7; the D is unclear. Sequencing used peripheral blood mononuclear cells (PBMCs). The CDR3 region has the DNA TGTGCCAGCTCACCACCGCTTTTGGGGTCCTACGAGCAGTACTTC. Translation: CASSPPLLGSYEQYF.